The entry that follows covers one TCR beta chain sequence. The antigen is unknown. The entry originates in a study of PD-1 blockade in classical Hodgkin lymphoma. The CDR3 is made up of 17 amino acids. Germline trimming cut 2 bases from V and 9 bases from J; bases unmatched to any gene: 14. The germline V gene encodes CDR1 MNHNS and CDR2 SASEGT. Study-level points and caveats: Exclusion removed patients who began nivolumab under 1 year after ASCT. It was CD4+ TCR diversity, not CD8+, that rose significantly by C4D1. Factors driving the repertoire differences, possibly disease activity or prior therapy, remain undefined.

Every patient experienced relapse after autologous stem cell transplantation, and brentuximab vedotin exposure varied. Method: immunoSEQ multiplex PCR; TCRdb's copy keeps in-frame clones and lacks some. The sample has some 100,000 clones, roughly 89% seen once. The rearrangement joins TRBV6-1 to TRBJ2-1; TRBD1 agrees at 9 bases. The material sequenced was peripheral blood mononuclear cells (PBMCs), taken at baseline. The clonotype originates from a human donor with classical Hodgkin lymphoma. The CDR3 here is CASSERTGDWEWAEQFF. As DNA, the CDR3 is TGTGCCAGCAGTGAACGGACAGGGGACTGGGAATGGGCTGAGCAGTTCTTC.